This passage covers 3 T cell receptor beta chains from one sample sequenced in a study of STAT3 mutations in large granular lymphocyte leukemia. Study findings and constraints: In T-cell large granular lymphocyte leukemia, about half of patients showed multiple immunodominant subclonotypes.

Their cognate antigens are unknown. Clones were read by immunoSEQ multiplex PCR, and TCRdb kept only the in-frame ones, dropping some. Among more than 10,000 clones, around 85% were seen once, and the ten largest hold about 51%. The specimen was peripheral blood mononuclear cells. Receptor source: a man in his sixties with T-cell large granular lymphocyte leukemia. Some clones in this sample may be carry-over from other donors' samples.

V gene TRBV4-2 combines with J gene TRBJ2-3; D is perhaps TRBD1 (6 bases). CDR1 is LGHNA, CDR2 YNFKEQ, per germline. The CDR3 consists of 17 residues. The V and J ends lost 3 bases and 5 bases respectively, with 21 bases between them. The CDR3 DNA reads as TGTGCCAGCAGCCAGGGGGCGTGGGAAACCCACCAAGATACGCAGTATTTT. It encodes CASSQGAWETHQDTQYF.

The gene calls are TRBV12-5 and TRBJ2-5, with D perhaps matching TRBD1 (6 bases). The CDR3 length is 14 residues. V lost 7 bases to trimming and J lost 2 bases, with 14 bases between them. From germline, CDR1 is LGHNT and CDR2 FRNRAP. This CDR3 is CASAPWTAQETQYF. CDR3 in DNA: TGTGCTAGTGCCCCCTGGACAGCTCAAGAGACCCAGTACTTC.

The chain uses TRBV18 and TRBJ2-1; tentatively, D is TRBD2 (5 bases). V lost 0 bases, J lost 12 bases, and 15 bases lay in between. Germline V gives CDR1 KGHSH, CDR2 LQKENI. CDR3 length: 14 amino acids. The CDR3, as DNA: TGTGCCAGCTCACCACCAGCTCGGGTAGAGGGGCAGTTCTTC. Translated, it gives CASSPPARVEGQFF.